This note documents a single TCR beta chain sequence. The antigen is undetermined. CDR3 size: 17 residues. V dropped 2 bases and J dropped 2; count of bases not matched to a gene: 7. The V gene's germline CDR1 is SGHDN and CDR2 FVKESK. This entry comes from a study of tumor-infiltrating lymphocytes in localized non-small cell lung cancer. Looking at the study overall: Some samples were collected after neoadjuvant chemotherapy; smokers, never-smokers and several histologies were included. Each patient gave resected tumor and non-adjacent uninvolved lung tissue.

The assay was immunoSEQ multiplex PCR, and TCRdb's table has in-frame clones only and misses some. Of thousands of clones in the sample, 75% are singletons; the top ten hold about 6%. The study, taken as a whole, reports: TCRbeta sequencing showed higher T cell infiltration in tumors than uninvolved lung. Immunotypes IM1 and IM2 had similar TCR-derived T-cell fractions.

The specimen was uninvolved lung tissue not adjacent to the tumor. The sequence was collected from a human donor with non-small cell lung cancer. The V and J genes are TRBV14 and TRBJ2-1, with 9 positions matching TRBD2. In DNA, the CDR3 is TGTGCCAGCAGCCAAAGGGTTAGCGGGAGAACCTACAATGAGCAGTTCTTC. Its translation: CASSQRVSGRTYNEQFF.